This TCR beta chain was sequenced during a study of ipilimumab plus nivolumab after autologous stem cell transplantation. Overall study context: Typical patient got a few ipilimumab doses and roughly 8 nivolumab doses (median). Study results and limitations: TCR repertoire, Treg phenotype and gut microbiota reportedly support more study of this approach.

Using immunoSEQ multiplex PCR, the repertoire was profiled, and TCRdb retains in-frame clones only, with some absent. The repertoire has 15,000 to 20,000 clones, around four fifths of them found once; the top ten carry 10%. Checkpoint therapy with ipilimumab 1 mg/kg began 14 to 28 days after transplant. About this clone itself: Its antigen remains unidentified.

This specimen was PBMCs, taken in a trial of ipilimumab plus nivolumab as post-transplant consolidation. The receptor was isolated from a male donor with diffuse large B-cell lymphoma.

In DNA, the CDR3 is TGCGCCAGCAGCAAGGGAACCACAGATACGCAGTATTTT. Translating gives CASSKGTTDTQYF. The J gene is TRBJ2-3, the V gene TRBV5-1; D gene ambiguous. CDR3 size: 13 residues. Between the trimmed V and J ends, which lost 4 bases and 2 bases, there was a span of 8 bases. The germline V gene encodes CDR1 SGHRS and CDR2 YFSETQ.